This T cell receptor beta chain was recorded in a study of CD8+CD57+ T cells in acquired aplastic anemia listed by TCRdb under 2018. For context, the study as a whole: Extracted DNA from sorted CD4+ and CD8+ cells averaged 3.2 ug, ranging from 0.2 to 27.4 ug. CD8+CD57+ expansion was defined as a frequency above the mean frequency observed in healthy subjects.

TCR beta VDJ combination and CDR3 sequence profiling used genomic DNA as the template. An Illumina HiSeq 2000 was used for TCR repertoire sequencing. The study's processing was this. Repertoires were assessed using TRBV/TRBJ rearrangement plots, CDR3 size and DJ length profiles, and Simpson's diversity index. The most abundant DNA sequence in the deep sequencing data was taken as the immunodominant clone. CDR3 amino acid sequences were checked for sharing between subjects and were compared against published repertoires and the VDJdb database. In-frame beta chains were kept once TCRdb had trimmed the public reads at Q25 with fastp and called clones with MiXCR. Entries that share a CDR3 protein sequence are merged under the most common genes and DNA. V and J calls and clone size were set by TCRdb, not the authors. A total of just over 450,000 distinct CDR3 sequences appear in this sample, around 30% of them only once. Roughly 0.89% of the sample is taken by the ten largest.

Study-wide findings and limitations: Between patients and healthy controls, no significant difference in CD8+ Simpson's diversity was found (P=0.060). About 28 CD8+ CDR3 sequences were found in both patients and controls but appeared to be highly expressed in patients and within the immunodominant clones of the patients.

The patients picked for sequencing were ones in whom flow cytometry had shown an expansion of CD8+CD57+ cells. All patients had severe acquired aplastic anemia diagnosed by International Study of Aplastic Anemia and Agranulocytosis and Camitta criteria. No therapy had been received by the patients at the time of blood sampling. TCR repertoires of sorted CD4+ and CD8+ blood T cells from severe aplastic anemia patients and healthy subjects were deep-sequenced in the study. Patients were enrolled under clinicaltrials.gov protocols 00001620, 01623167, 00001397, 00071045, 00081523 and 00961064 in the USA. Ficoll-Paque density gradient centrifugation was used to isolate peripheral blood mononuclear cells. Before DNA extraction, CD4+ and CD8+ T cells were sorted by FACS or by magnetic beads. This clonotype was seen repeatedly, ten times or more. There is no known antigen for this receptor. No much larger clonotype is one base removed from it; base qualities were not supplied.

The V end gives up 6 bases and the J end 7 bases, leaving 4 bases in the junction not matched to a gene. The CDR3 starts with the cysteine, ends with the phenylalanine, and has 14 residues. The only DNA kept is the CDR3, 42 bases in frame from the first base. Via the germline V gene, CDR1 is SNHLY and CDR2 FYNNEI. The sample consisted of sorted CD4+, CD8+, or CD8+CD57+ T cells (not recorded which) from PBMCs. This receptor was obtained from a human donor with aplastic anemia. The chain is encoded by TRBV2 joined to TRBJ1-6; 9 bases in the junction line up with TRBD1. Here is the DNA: TGTGCCAGCAGGGAACAGGGGGCAAATTCACCCCTCCACTTT. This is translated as CASREQGANSPLHF.